The 13 T cell receptor beta chains reported below all come from one sample, sequenced in a study of blood T cell repertoires in COVID-19. Assay: immunoSEQ multiplex PCR; the TCRdb copy retains only in-frame clones and omits some. The sample yields roughly 120,000 clones, 70% to 85% seen once. The specimen was peripheral blood. The source is a man aged 50 to 60 with acute or convalescent COVID-19.

The rearrangement uses TRBV6-4 and TRBJ1-5; 7 positions agree with TRBD1. V was pared by 7 bases and J by 5 bases, with 23 bases of the junction left unmatched. The CDR3 runs to 19 residues. The V gene's germline CDR1 is MRHNA and CDR2 SNTAGT. The CDR3 bases are TGTGCCAGCAACCGGGACACCCGAGAGGAGGAGGGGGCCCATCAGCCCCAGCATTTT. It codes for CASNRDTREEEGAHQPQHF.

The chain couples TRBV3-1 (or the pseudogene TRBV3-2) to TRBJ2-2; D is undetermined. The CDR3 is 15 amino acids. CDR1 and CDR2 from the germline V gene are LGHDT and YNNKEL (reference sequence). The germline V and J ends were trimmed by 1 base and 6 bases, with 12 bases remaining between them. The CDR3 coding sequence is TGTGCCAGCAGCCAAGTAATGTCAGGCCCCGGGGAGCTGTTTTTT. Amino acid sequence: CASSQVMSGPGELFF.

This chain uses TRBV19 with TRBJ2-5; 12 positions agree with TRBD2. Germline CDR1 LNHDA, CDR2 SQIVND (reference sequence). CDR3 size: 16 residues. V trimming: 5 bases; J trimming: 2 bases; junction bases outside the gene matches: 6. In nucleotides, the CDR3 is TGTGCCAGTAGTGGAGCCGGGACTAGCGGGCAAGAGACCCAGTACTTC. It is translated as CASSGAGTSGQETQYF.

This clone was recorded only once. The V call is TRBV19, the J call TRBJ2-1; TRBD1 matches at 10 bases. The junction had 14 bases not matched to a gene; V was cut back by 9 bases and J by 12 bases. Germline CDR1 is LNHDA and CDR2 is SQIVND (reference sequence). The CDR3 is made up of 14 amino acids. DNA for the CDR3: TGTGCCAGCAACGGGGGACAGGGGACTCTTTGGCAGTTCTTC. This translates into CASNGGQGTLWQFF.

The chain recombines TRBV10-3 with TRBJ1-1; the D gene is possibly TRBD1 (5 bases). The CDR3 sequence is 13 residues long. Germline CDR1 reads ENHRY; CDR2 reads SYGVKD. Trimming left V 4 bases short and J 1 base short, with 7 bases between. CDR3 DNA: TGTGCCATCAGTGCAGGGCAGAACACTGAAGCTTTCTTT. This translates into CAISAGQNTEAFF.

This clone was found a few times. The gene calls are TRBV4-2 and TRBJ2-7; tentatively, D is TRBD2 (6 bases). CDR1 is LGHNA, CDR2 YNFKEQ, per germline. The CDR3 is 15 residues long. The germline V and J ends were trimmed by 0 bases and 6 bases, with 15 bases remaining between them. CDR3 sequence reads: CASSQDLWGGSEQYF. As DNA, the CDR3 is TGTGCCAGCAGCCAAGACCTCTGGGGAGGATCCGAGCAGTACTTC.

This rearrangement joins TRBV15 to TRBJ2-1, with a tentative D call TRBD2 (5 bases). The CDR3 spans 14 residues. CDR1 LNHNV and CDR2 YYDKDF come from the germline V gene (reference sequence). V lost 4 bases, J lost 4 bases, and 11 bases lay in between. The CDR3 spells CATSKGIAYNEQFF. The CDR3 DNA reads as TGTGCCACCAGCAAGGGAATAGCGTACAATGAGCAGTTCTTC.

The V and J genes are TRBV2 and TRBJ1-4; D gene unclear. The CDR3 totals 14 residues. Germline values: CDR1 SNHLY, CDR2 FYNNEI. Trimming removed 6 bases from V and 5 bases from J, with 13 bases in between. The chain's CDR3 is CASRTARGNEKLFF. In DNA form, the CDR3 reads TGTGCCAGCAGAACAGCCCGAGGGAATGAAAAACTGTTTTTT.

By share, this clone ranks as medium-sized (0.01 to 0.1%). This sequence joins TRBV28 and TRBJ2-7, with a possible D match to TRBD2 (5 bases). CDR3 length: 16 residues. Germline CDR1 reads MDHEN; CDR2 reads SYDVKM. Trimming left V 7 bases short and J 5 bases short, with 24 bases between. CDR3 nucleotides: TGTGCCAGCACCTCAGAGTCGGGGTATGAGGTCGACGAGCAGTACTTC. Its protein product is CASTSESGYEVDEQYF.

This rearrangement joins TRBV5-6 to TRBJ2-3; D unresolved. Trimming took 4 bases from V and 0 from J, leaving 6 bases between them. The CDR3 is made up of 13 amino acids. Germline CDR1 SGHDT, CDR2 YYEEEE. The CDR3 here is CASSTTSTDTQYF. In DNA, the CDR3 is TGTGCCAGCAGCACCACTAGCACAGATACGCAGTATTTT.

The rearrangement uses TRBV18 and TRBJ1-2, with D unclear. The V gene's germline CDR1 is KGHSH and CDR2 LQKENI. The CDR3 spans 13 residues. The V end lost 2 bases, the J end lost 4 bases, and 8 bases lay between the germline ends. The CDR3 DNA reads as TGTGCCAGCTCACCAACGGACTCCTATGGCTACACCTTC. It codes for CASSPTDSYGYTF. Full variable domain (remainder filled in from reference TRBV18 and TRBJ1-2): NAGVMQNPRHLVRRRGQEARLRCSPMKGHSHVYWYRQLPEEGLKFMVYLQKENIIDESGMPKERFSAEFPKEGPSILRIQQVVRGDSAAYFCASSPTDSYGYTFGSGTRLTVV.

The chain carries TRBV28 and TRBJ1-5; perhaps TRBD1 as D (5 bases). Germline assignment: CDR1 MDHEN and CDR2 SYDVKM. V was shortened by 6 bases and J by 2 bases, with 8 bases between the two germline ends. The length of the CDR3 is 13 residues. CDR3 protein: CASRGAGNQPQHF. The DNA for the CDR3 is TGTGCCAGCAGAGGGGCTGGCAATCAGCCCCAGCATTTT.

The V gene is TRBV5-1, the J gene TRBJ2-5, with D perhaps TRBD1 (6 bases). CDR3 size: 16 residues. In germline, CDR1 is SGHRS, CDR2 YFSETQ. The V and J ends lost 0 bases and 1 base respectively, with 13 bases between them. CDR3 sequence reads: CASSLDGQGTQETQYF. The DNA for the CDR3 is TGCGCCAGCAGCTTGGACGGTCAGGGGACCCAAGAGACCCAGTACTTC.